This is a list of T cell receptor beta chains from one sample in a study of cytomegalovirus exposure and HLA in healthy donors. Sequencing used immunoSEQ multiplex PCR; TCRdb keeps in-frame clones, though not all of them. The sample contains more than 110,000 clones, 80% of which appear only once. Sequenced input: PBMCs. These receptors originate from a man aged 50 or older in good health and CMV-seronegative. CDR3s include the opening cysteine and the closing phenylalanine or tryptophan. The D gene is left open where the match is weak. Clone size appears in some rows only: once, few, many, or a class for an expanded clone.

j_call	v_call	d_call	clone_size	cdr3_nt	cdr3_aa
TRBJ1-2	TRBV27	.	.	TGTGCCAGCCATCCCTCAGGGTTTGAGGGCTACACCTTC	CASHPSGFEGYTF
TRBJ1-2	TRBV29-1	TRBD1	.	TGCAGCGTGACGGGACAGGCAGTGAACTATGGCTACACCTTC	CSVTGQAVNYGYTF
TRBJ2-7	TRBV9	.	.	TGTGCCAGCAGCCCAAGTCCCCTGGGGGGTAGCTCCTACGAGCAGTACTTC	CASSPSPLGGSSYEQYF
TRBJ2-2	TRBV19	.	.	TGTGCCAGTAGTATCGGTGTCGGGGCCGGGGAGCTGTTTTTT	CASSIGVGAGELFF
TRBJ2-4	TRBV27	TRBD2	.	TGTGCCAGCAGTTCCCTCGGACTAGCGGGAGGGCCGGAAAACATTCAGTACTTC	CASSSLGLAGGPENIQYF
TRBJ2-7	TRBV5-4	TRBD2	.	TGTGCCAGCAGCCCTGGGACTAGCGGGGGGGCCTACGAGCAGTACTTC	CASSPGTSGGAYEQYF
TRBJ1-3	TRBV9	.	.	TGTGCCAGCAGCGCTAGGGGGAACTCTGGAAACACCATATATTTT	CASSARGNSGNTIYF
TRBJ2-7	TRBV18	.	.	TGTGCCAGCTCACCTCAGGGAGGGGGCTACGAGCAGTACTTC	CASSPQGGGYEQYF
TRBJ2-7	TRBV5-6	.	.	TGTGCCAGCAGCTTGCTAGGTTACGAGCAGTACTTC	CASSLLGYEQYF
TRBJ2-2	TRBV5-1	.	.	TGCGCCAGCAGCTTGGCAACAGCGAACACCGGGGAGCTGTTTTTT	CASSLATANTGELFF
TRBJ2-7	TRBV7-2	TRBD2	.	TGTGCCAGCAGCCAACGTGGTGGGGGGGACTACGAGCAGTACTTC	CASSQRGGGDYEQYF
TRBJ1-1	TRBV9	TRBD1	.	TGTGCCAGCAGCCGCGATAGACAGGGGAACTCTGAAGCTTTCTTT	CASSRDRQGNSEAFF
TRBJ2-7	TRBV7-2	TRBD1	.	TGTGCCAGCAGCTTAAGACAGGGGCAGATCTACGAGCAGTACTTC	CASSLRQGQIYEQYF
TRBJ2-7	TRBV29-1	TRBD2	.	TGCAGCGCTGTAACCGGGACTAGCGGGAGCTACGAGCAGTACTTC	CSAVTGTSGSYEQYF
TRBJ1-1	TRBV19	TRBD1	.	TGTGCCAGTAGTATTGACAGGGGGCGAATGTACACTGAAGCTTTCTTT	CASSIDRGRMYTEAFF
TRBJ2-5	TRBV6-1	.	.	TGTGCCAGCACCCAAAGGGGGGGTGAGACCCAGTACTTC	CASTQRGGETQYF
TRBJ1-1	TRBV5-1	.	.	TGCGCCAGCAGCTTTACAGGTGGGAACACTGAAGCTTTCTTT	CASSFTGGNTEAFF
TRBJ2-7	TRBV7-7	.	.	TGTGCTAGCAGCCCAGACAACTCCTACGAGCAGTACTTC	CASSPDNSYEQYF
TRBJ1-2	TRBV19	.	.	TGTGCCAGTAGTATAGATCGGTACAGCTATGGCTACACCTTC	CASSIDRYSYGYTF
TRBJ1-5	TRBV15	.	once	TGTGCCACCAGCAGGCGGGACGGGTTATCCTTTAGCAATCAGCCCCAGCATTTT	CATSRRDGLSFSNQPQHF
TRBJ1-5	TRBV2	.	.	TGTGCCACCTCCGTCACAGACTATAGCAATCAGCCCCAGCATTTT	CATSVTDYSNQPQHF
TRBJ2-7	TRBV6-1	.	once	TGTGCCAGCAGTGAGAGGGGGTACGAGCAGTACTTC	CASSERGYEQYF
TRBJ2-1	TRBV7-3	TRBD1	.	TGTGCCAGCAGCTTACGAGGCAGGGGGCACAATGAGCAGTTCTTC	CASSLRGRGHNEQFF
TRBJ1-1	TRBV6-5	.	.	TGTGCCAGCAGGAGATCAGGGAGGGGCGTCACTGAAGCTTTCTTT	CASRRSGRGVTEAFF
TRBJ2-3	TRBV5-1	.	.	TGCGCCAGCAGCTTAAAAGCGGCCCCAGGGGTAGATACGCAGTATTTT	CASSLKAAPGVDTQYF
TRBJ1-2	TRBV7-2	.	.	TGTGCCAGCAGCCCGCCCGGGACACGAAACTATGGCTACACCTTC	CASSPPGTRNYGYTF
TRBJ1-1	TRBV20-1	TRBD1	.	TGCAGAGGGACAGGGAATCCTGAAGCTTTCTTT	CRGTGNPEAFF
TRBJ1-1	TRBV6-1	.	once	TGTGCCAGCAGACCTATCCGGGAGAACACTGAAGCTTTCTTT	CASRPIRENTEAFF
TRBJ1-1	TRBV19	.	.	TGTGCCAGTAGGAGGGGGAACGCTGAAGCTTTCTTT	CASRRGNAEAFF
TRBJ1-5	TRBV2	.	.	TGTGCCAGCAGCGAGGACAATCAGCCCCAGCATTTT	CASSEDNQPQHF
TRBJ2-1	TRBV29-1	TRBD2	.	TGCAGCGCCTATGGTACTAGCGGGATTTCTGACAATGAGCAGTTCTTC	CSAYGTSGISDNEQFF
TRBJ1-4	TRBV2	TRBD1	once	TGTGCCAGCAGCAGGGGGCCCTCGCAAGAAAAACTGTTTTTT	CASSRGPSQEKLFF
TRBJ2-3	TRBV7-3	TRBD2	.	TGTGCCAGCAGCCCTAGCGGGAGTAAGGCAGATACGCAGTATTTT	CASSPSGSKADTQYF
TRBJ1-3	TRBV5-4	.	.	TGTGCCAGCAGCTTTAAGGGGCCAGGAAACACCATATATTTT	CASSFKGPGNTIYF
TRBJ1-1	TRBV5-1	.	few	TGCGCCAGCAGCTTTTCGGGGGCTGAAGCTTTCTTT	CASSFSGAEAFF
TRBJ2-5	TRBV11-2	.	once	TGTGCCAGCAGCCCCCTAAGAGAGACCCAGTACTTC	CASSPLRETQYF
TRBJ2-7	TRBV5-1	TRBD1	.	TGCGCCAGCACGGACAGGGTAACCCACGAGCAGTACTTC	CASTDRVTHEQYF
TRBJ1-2	TRBV9	TRBD1	few	TGTGCCAGCAGCGCACAGGGGGGAACGGATGGCTACACCTTC	CASSAQGGTDGYTF
TRBJ1-3	TRBV6-5	.	few	TGTGCCAGCAGTTACGGGGCAGATGGAAACACCATATATTTT	CASSYGADGNTIYF
TRBJ2-1	TRBV19	TRBD1	.	TGTGCCAGTAGTCCCGGACAGGGGTTCGTCTATGAGCAGTTCTTC	CASSPGQGFVYEQFF
TRBJ1-5	TRBV10-2	.	few	TGCGCCAGCAGGATGGACAGAAGCAATCAGCCCCAGCATTTT	CASRMDRSNQPQHF
TRBJ2-7	TRBV27	.	few	TGTGCCAGCAGTCGAGGACAGTCATTCTCCTACGAGCAGTACTTC	CASSRGQSFSYEQYF
TRBJ2-1	TRBV29-1	TRBD1	.	TGCAGCGTCGGACAGGGGGCGCCTGTTGAGCAGTTCTTC	CSVGQGAPVEQFF
TRBJ1-1	TRBV30	.	.	TGTGCCTGGGTCGGGGGGGGGCACACTGAAGCTTTCTTT	CAWVGGGHTEAFF
TRBJ1-3	TRBV10-2	TRBD1	.	TGCGCCAGCAGACAGGGGGCGGCTGGAAACACCATATATTTT	CASRQGAAGNTIYF
TRBJ2-1	TRBV7-2	TRBD2	few	TGTGCCAGCACATCCGGGACTAGCATACATGAGCAGTTCTTC	CASTSGTSIHEQFF
TRBJ2-1	TRBV29-1	.	.	TGCAGCGTTGCGGGAAGGCGTTCCGCGGCATACAATGAGCAGTTCTTC	CSVAGRRSAAYNEQFF
TRBJ1-1	TRBV5-4	.	.	TGTGCCAGCAGCCAAGAGGGCACTGAAGCTTTCTTT	CASSQEGTEAFF
TRBJ1-2	TRBV28	.	.	TGTGCCAGCAGTTTGAGGGCCGGCGGCTACACCTTC	CASSLRAGGYTF
TRBJ1-1	TRBV27	TRBD1	once	TGTGCCAGCAGTTTATTGGCAGGGGGAGCCACTGAAGCTTTCTTT	CASSLLAGGATEAFF
TRBJ2-7	TRBV11-3	.	once	TGTGCCAGCAGCTTAGTTGGCAGGGCCTACGAGCAGTACTTC	CASSLVGRAYEQYF
TRBJ1-2	TRBV6-1	.	.	TGTGCCAGCAGTGAAAGGGCGGCGGGGATGCGCTACACCTTC	CASSERAAGMRYTF
TRBJ2-5	TRBV29-1	.	.	TGCAGCGTTGATCCCTTACCAGGGAACCAAGAGACCCAGTACTTC	CSVDPLPGNQETQYF
TRBJ1-2	TRBV5-1	TRBD1	.	TGCGCCAGCAGCTTGGGGACAGGCCCAGCTAACTATGGCTACACCTTC	CASSLGTGPANYGYTF
TRBJ1-2	TRBV30	.	.	TGTGCCTGGAGCCAAGCTCGGGACAACGGCTACACCTTC	CAWSQARDNGYTF
TRBJ2-1	TRBV7-3	TRBD1	.	TGTGCCAGCAGCCTAACAGGGGGAGTCTCGAATGAGCAGTTCTTC	CASSLTGGVSNEQFF
TRBJ1-5	TRBV4-1	.	.	TGCGCCAGCAGTTCGACACCGAGCAATCAGCCCCAGCATTTT	CASSSTPSNQPQHF
TRBJ1-1	TRBV27	.	.	TGTGCCAGCAGTTTATATGGCACCCGGGGGACTGAAGCTTTCTTT	CASSLYGTRGTEAFF
TRBJ1-1	TRBV7-9	.	.	TGTGCCAGCAGCTTTGCGGACAGAGACTCTGAAGCTTTCTTT	CASSFADRDSEAFF
TRBJ2-5	TRBV5-1	TRBD1	.	TGCGCCAGCAGCTTGGAACAGGGGCCAAGGGGTGAGACCCAGTACTTC	CASSLEQGPRGETQYF